The T cell receptor beta chain described here comes from a study of T cells after yellow fever vaccination. Overall study context: Fractions low in cell number were prepared with SMART-Seq v4 Ultra Low Input.

In germline, CDR1 is SGHNT, CDR2 YYREEE (reference sequence). Trimming removed 0 bases at V and 6 bases at J, with 15 bases between. The CDR3 totals 15 residues. By 5'RACE template switching, TCR cDNA was produced, with a universal primer site and UMIs added in the process. Via MiXCR, TCRdb re-called the 5' RACE reads, giving one row per CDR3 protein. Found here are a few hundred thousand distinct CDR3 sequences, 4.1% of them singletons; the top ten hold under 30%. This clonotype was observed many times. What it binds is not known. Findings and caveats of the study: The appearance of a small share of clonotypes in both CD4 and CD8 compartments was observed.

This sequence joins TRBV5-4 and TRBJ2-5, with a tentative D call TRBD1 (7 bases). The specimen was PBMCs, collected 5 days after the yellow fever booster vaccination. This sequence was found in a man younger than 35 who received the YFV17D yellow fever vaccine. As DNA, the CDR3 is TGTGCCAGCAGCTTGGGCGGAGGGGGCGCAAAGACCCAGTACTTC. Protein product: CASSLGGGGAKTQYF.